This T cell receptor (beta chain) was documented in a study of cytomegalovirus exposure and HLA in healthy donors (dated by TCRdb to 2015 to 2018). Notes on the research overall: An earlier analysis of fewer than 750 of the donors reported under 300 Gb of sequence data and 95 million to 130 million unique TCR beta sequences obtained from 150 million to 200 million T cells. All discovery cohort repertoires had been generated using a single sequencing platform. Typing coverage varied by locus: roughly 620-640 donors for A, B, C, DRB1 and DQB1; approximately 520 for DQA1; more than 600 for DPA1; about 450 for DPB1. Across about 370 genotyped donors of the cohort, an average of roughly 250,000 unique TCR beta nucleotide sequences per donor were sequenced, and roughly 17% of those sequences were non-productive. An earlier analysis of around 580 of the donors used high-throughput TCR beta sequencing to judge whether each TCR beta V gene segment behaved as functional or pseudogenic. Alongside the repertoire data, information on donor age, sex, ethnicity and CMV serostatus was compiled. To study patterns of TCR occurrence, a later analysis re-analyzed previously published TCR beta repertoires from around 700 donors and added high-resolution HLA genotyping. In a later genetic analysis, genome-wide SNP genotypes for about three fifths of the roughly 670 donors were used, and that subset was treated as a discovery cohort. Approximately 330 gigabases of sequencing data and tens of millions of unique TCR sequences made up an early release that covered over 550 HLA-typed donors. Rather than using new phenotypic data, the later analysis identified candidate immune exposures from TCR beta sequences and from how often those sequences occurred across donors. The study used immunosequencing to profile the T cell repertoires of hundreds of subjects and linked those repertoires to cytomegalovirus serostatus. Of the roughly 400 genotyped donors, roughly 80% fell in the genetic ancestry cluster associated with self-reported Caucasian donors. The study was designed to test whether signatures of past pathogen exposure could be identified by cataloging public T cell receptors. HLA typing included class I and class II loci at four-digit resolution. A handful of DR-DQ haplotypes were handled as single units for association and clustering because linkage in the cohort was strong. To predict cytomegalovirus infection status, the study combined high-throughput TCR immunosequencing, statistical association of individual TCRs with disease status, and machine learning. Besides the first cohort of 666 subjects, a separate validation cohort made up of roughly 130 different subjects was used. The paper's findings and limits, for the study overall: Roughly uniform sequencing depth across donors was assumed in presence/absence analyses, although this assumption may not hold. Correlated functional status among segregating V segments might reflect linkage disequilibrium, but an unknown experimental factor could not be ruled out. A group of highly shared sequence variants was considered likely to be a technical artifact of the sequencing pipeline. Because the 87-base-pair reads could not distinguish some IMGT-functional V segments, including TRBV6-2 and TRBV6-3, those segments were excluded. In a later genetic analysis, fewer N-insertions in productive TCRs were reported among donors in an Asian-associated ancestry cluster than the roughly 700-donor mean. CMV serostatus was the only immune exposure information available for the cohort. In a later analysis, TCR association rates were found to vary across HLA loci, with the most associated TCRs seen for DRB1 alleles and the fewest for HLA-C alleles. When HLA alleles, especially DR and DQ, strongly co-occurred, attributing TCR associations to individual alleles was difficult. In this cohort, only TCR beta chains were sequenced, and detectable features were limited by the absence of alpha or paired-chain data. The authors suggested that the approach could potentially be generalized to other disease states and immunological phenotypes. Because some donors lacked HLA typing at each locus, the association tests relied only on the typed subset. Most TCR sequences were observed very rarely across donors, whereas some public TCRs were present in many individuals. Several of the top co-occurrence clusters appeared to be linked to parvovirus B19, influenza, CMV and Epstein-Barr virus, according to a later analysis. Specific HLA alleles were associated with more than 15,000 TCR beta sequences at a false discovery rate of 0.05 in a later analysis. An earlier analysis of around 600 of the donors showed that most TCR beta V segments appeared in productive rearrangements either about 87% or about 30% of the time, which broadly matched IMGT annotations. The study gave a list of roughly 150 TCR beta chains associated with cytomegalovirus. The classifier was reported to diagnose cytomegalovirus status with high specificity and sensitivity in both the original cohort and the validation cohort. A later analysis found that most CMV-associated TCR beta chains appeared HLA-restricted, with HLA associations seemingly driven largely by CMV exposure. A further reported finding was that TCR beta sequences accurately predicted the HLA-A and HLA-B alleles for most subjects in the first cohort. A few of the identified cytomegalovirus-associated TCR beta chains were confirmed in vitro to be specific for cytomegalovirus antigens. Compared with equally common non-associated chains, HLA-associated TCR beta chains in a later analysis were more clonally expanded and had lower generation probabilities. A later genetic analysis associated a missense DCLRE1C variant with V-gene and J-gene trimming of TCR beta chains, and an independent cohort replicated the association. Because counts were too low, seventeen rarely observed V segments, including chromosome 9 orphons, were left out of the earlier analysis of approximately 580 of the donors.

Libraries were prepared through the immunoSEQ multiplex PCR assay. For the multiplex PCR, a mixture combining 60 forward primers for TCR Vbeta segments and 13 reverse primers for TCR Jbeta segments was used. The CDR3 region of rearranged TCR beta genes was amplified from genomic DNA with a multiplex PCR assay. The Illumina HiSeq System was used to sequence the amplified TCR beta libraries as 87-base-pair reads. The original methods were these. A later analysis tallied some 79 million unique TCR beta chains across the 666 repertoires, and approximately 12 million of those chains were shared by two or more donors. A nearest-neighbor algorithm error-corrected the raw reads and collapsed the reads into unique sequences, merging closely related sequences to remove PCR and sequencing errors. V, D and J gene segments were assigned by aligning CDR3 sequences to IMGT reference sequences. For a sequence to be retained, a match of at least six nucleotides to both a V gene segment and a J gene segment was required. A rearrangement was called productive if the CDR3 had no stop codons and remained in frame with V and J, and every other rearrangement was called non-productive. Following IMGT convention, CDR3 was defined as the stretch from the second conserved V-encoded cysteine up to the conserved J-encoded phenylalanine. The earlier analysis of about 500 of the donors excluded sequences that lacked an unambiguous match to a single V gene segment. In an earlier analysis of roughly 600 of the donors, a V segment was called functional when productive rearrangements were above 56.7%, and segregating when the standard deviation between donors exceeded 5%. A statistical classification framework was built to diagnose cytomegalovirus status from the catalog of TCR beta chain sequences. In a later analysis, V and J genes were assigned by comparing TCR nucleotide sequences against IMGT/GENE-DB human TR gene sequences. A later analysis assigned CDR3 sequences and most-parsimonious VDJ recombination scenarios with the TCRdist pipeline. In a later analysis, each TCR beta chain was defined by its CDR3 amino acid sequence together with its V-gene family, and reads without a unique V-gene family were excluded. In a later analysis, approximately 640 highly shared, low-generation-probability nucleotide sequences were removed to address suspected cross-contamination and a sequencing artifact. In a later analysis, a clonal expansion index was calculated for each public chain from normalized within-repertoire ranks of inferred template counts. A later analysis computed generation probabilities with a VDJ recombination model fitted to out-of-frame rearrangements, and checked the results against IGoR. Hypergeometric tests were used in a later analysis to score TCR-TCR, TCR-HLA and TCR-CMV co-occurrence, with a repertoire-size bias correction applied to the TCR pairs. False discovery rates were estimated in a later analysis by permuting HLA or CMV assignments 20 times. In a later analysis, co-occurring TCRs were grouped with DBSCAN, and TCRdist sequence similarity was added when clustering was performed within HLA-allele-positive subsets. Repertoires with fewer than 30,000 or more than 120,000 public chains were left out of co-occurrence clustering, as were about five repertoires with anomalous nucleotide sharing. As stored in TCRdb, this immuneACCESS dataset retains in-frame rearrangements with V and J assigned. A fraction of the clones does not appear; measured against another copy, unresolved V genes explain less than half of the discrepancy, and the remainder lacks a known reason. V and J calls and clone size follow that table, whereas D and trimming were derived from the DNA. The sample table lists some 120,000 clones, approximately 81% of them with a count of one. Less than 2.5% of the sample comes from the top ten.

Turning to this clone: The target of this receptor is not known. No base quality values were provided; no much bigger clone lies one nucleotide off.

The CDR3 measures 11 amino acids from cysteine to phenylalanine. Of the read, only the CDR3 DNA is kept; its 33 bases are in frame from base 1. CDR1 and CDR2 were assigned from the germline V gene as LGHNT and FRNRAP. Trimming costs V 4 bases and J 3 bases, and their ends lie 4 bases apart. The cohort comprised under 700 healthy bone marrow donors. At the time of sampling, every cohort member was nominally healthy, though immune exposures that went unrecorded were likely present. The donor tested CMV seronegative, placing the donor among the 350 to 400 seronegative members of the cohort. A peripheral blood sample was collected from each donor, and TCR beta sequencing was performed on peripheral blood mononuclear cells. Genomic DNA was extracted from the blood cell samples with the Qiagen DNeasy Blood Extraction Kit.

The chain couples TRBV12-5 to TRBJ2-7, with the D gene uncertain. Sequenced input: PBMCs. The clonotype originates from a woman between 40 and 50 years old in good health and CMV-seronegative. The nucleotides are TGTGCTAGTGGTTCCGGCTACGAGCAGTACTTC. Protein translation: CASGSGYEQYF.